The 20 T cell receptor beta chains in this list originate from one sample, sequenced in a study of blood T cell repertoires in COVID-19. Method: immunoSEQ multiplex PCR; TCRdb's copy keeps in-frame clones and lacks some. Among roughly 200,000 clones listed, 70% to 90% were seen once. Sequencing used PBMCs or T cells enriched from blood (not recorded which). All receptors derive from a woman aged 40 to 50 with acute COVID-19.

This clone was seen just once. The rearrangement uses TRBV7-3 and TRBJ2-2; TRBD1 matches at 7 bases. Unmatched junction bases numbered 1, after V lost 1 base and J lost 5 bases. Germline V gives CDR1 SGHTA, CDR2 FQGTGA. This CDR3 comprises 14 residues. This CDR3 is CASSLKGATGELFF. Here the CDR3 DNA reads TGTGCCAGCAGCTTAAAGGGGGCTACCGGGGAGCTGTTTTTT.

The chain employs TRBV15 and TRBJ1-4; 9 bases match TRBD1. After removal of 5 bases from V and 4 bases from J, the junction contained 8 bases not matched to a gene. CDR3 size: 16 residues. Germline lookup yields CDR1 LNHNV and CDR2 YYDKDF (reference sequence). CDR3 loop: CATSGKQGAVNEKLFF. Written as DNA, the CDR3 is TGTGCCACCAGCGGAAAACAGGGGGCAGTTAATGAAAAACTGTTTTTT.

The chain employs TRBV7-2 and TRBJ2-1; 12 bases map to TRBD2. The CDR3 length is 19 residues. V lost 3 bases, J lost 7 bases, and 16 bases stayed unmatched. Germline CDR1 reads SGHTA; CDR2 reads FQGNSA. The CDR3 spells CASSLVSASGRGLRNEQFF. CDR3 bases: TGTGCCAGCAGCTTGGTATCGGCTAGCGGGAGGGGCTTAAGGAATGAGCAGTTCTTC.

The chain's CDR3 is CASSVGRDTNQPQHF. In nucleotides, the CDR3 is TGTGCCAGCAGCGTAGGTCGAGACACCAATCAGCCCCAGCATTTT. The chain combines TRBV9 with TRBJ1-5, with unresolved D. Trimming removed 0 bases from V and 3 bases from J, with 10 bases in between. This CDR3 contains 15 residues. CDR1 is SGDLS, CDR2 YYNGEE, per germline.

The chain is built from TRBV2 and TRBJ1-6; weak D call: TRBD1 (6 bases). The CDR3 length is 16 residues. Germline values: CDR1 SNHLY, CDR2 FYNNEI. Deletions cut 4 bases from V and 7 bases from J, with 17 bases between. CDR3 sequence reads: CASSANRAASNSPLHF. The CDR3, as DNA: TGTGCCAGCAGTGCTAACAGGGCGGCCTCCAATTCACCCCTCCACTTT.

The rearrangement joins TRBV28 to TRBJ1-2; 7 bases are shared with TRBD1. V dropped 1 base and J dropped 8; count of bases not matched to a gene: 13. The germline V gene encodes CDR1 MDHEN and CDR2 SYDVKM. The CDR3 spans 16 residues. In DNA form, the CDR3 reads TGTGCCAGCAGTTTATCCCAAGACAGGGTTCTATCAGGCTACACCTTC. Translation gives CASSLSQDRVLSGYTF.

This chain uses TRBV9 with TRBJ2-2, with 7 bases identical to TRBD1. CDR1 and CDR2 from the germline V gene are SGDLS and YYNGEE. This CDR3 region has 14 residues. With V trimmed by 5 bases and J by 1 base, 2 bases remained unmatched. The CDR3 sequence: CASSGQENTGELFF. The CDR3 DNA reads TGTGCCAGCAGTGGACAGGAGAACACCGGGGAGCTGTTTTTT.

The V and J genes are TRBV7-2 and TRBJ1-3, with D perhaps TRBD1 (6 bases). Germline loops: CDR1 SGHTA, CDR2 FQGNSA. This CDR3 comprises 17 residues. The germline V and J ends were trimmed by 1 base and 0 bases, with 13 bases remaining between them. Here the CDR3 DNA reads TGTGCCAGCAGCTTAGAGACAGGCTACTACTCTGGAAACACCATATATTTT. Its protein is CASSLETGYYSGNTIYF.

This clone has a single count. The gene calls are TRBV4-1 and TRBJ2-7, with a possible D match to TRBD1 (5 bases). The V end lost 0 bases, the J end lost 1 base, and 13 bases lay between the germline ends. Germline CDR1 and CDR2: MGHRA and YSYEKL. This CDR3 is 16 amino acids long. DNA for the CDR3: TGCGCCAGCAGCCAAGACTACCCCGACAGTTCCTACGAGCAGTACTTC. Its translation: CASSQDYPDSSYEQYF.

The chain joins TRBV28 to TRBJ2-7; D gene ambiguous. Per the germline V gene, CDR1 is MDHEN and CDR2 is SYDVKM. The CDR3 loop spans 13 amino acids. V was trimmed by 2 bases and J by 3 bases, leaving 8 bases between them. This chain's CDR3 is CASSLVQHYEQYF. The DNA of the CDR3 is TGTGCCAGCAGTTTAGTACAGCACTACGAGCAGTACTTC.

This clone was recorded a few times. The rearrangement joins TRBV20-1 to TRBJ2-7, with 9 bases lining up with TRBD1. CDR1 is DFQATT and CDR2 is SNEGSKA in the germline V gene (reference sequence). This CDR3 spans 11 amino acids. The CDR3 DNA reads TGCGGGTCTGGACAGGGGAAAAGACAGTACTTC. Translated, it gives CGSGQGKRQYF.

The V call is TRBV11-2, the J call TRBJ2-7, with D perhaps matching TRBD1 (5 bases). V was shortened by 5 bases and J by 0 bases, with 8 bases between the two germline ends. The CDR3 runs to 13 residues. Germline assignment: CDR1 SGHAT and CDR2 FQNNGV. The CDR3 region has the DNA TGTGCCAGCAGCGCAGGGAACTCCTACGAGCAGTACTTC. Translation: CASSAGNSYEQYF.

The chain links TRBV7-9 to TRBJ2-1, with a possible D match to TRBD2 (6 bases). This CDR3 is 15 amino acids long. Germline CDR1 reads SEHNR; CDR2 reads FQNEAQ (reference sequence). Trimming took off 1 base at V and 0 bases at J, with 7 bases between the two ends. CDR3 region: CASSLGGGSYNEQFF. CDR3 nucleotide sequence: TGTGCCAGCAGCTTAGGGGGAGGCTCCTACAATGAGCAGTTCTTC.

The CDR3 is CASSLLAGVVPSEQFF. The CDR3 coding sequence is TGTGCCAGCAGCTTGTTAGCGGGAGTAGTCCCGAGTGAGCAGTTCTTC. The chain recombines TRBV7-8 with TRBJ2-1, with 9 nucleotides matching TRBD2. Germline lookup yields CDR1 SGHVS and CDR2 FQNEAQ. The V gene end was trimmed by 3 bases and the J gene end by 9 bases; junction bases not matched to a gene: 12. The CDR3 runs 16 residues.

This chain links TRBV9 with TRBJ1-1; D remains unclear. This CDR3 comprises 14 residues. Germline CDR1 reads SGDLS; CDR2 reads YYNGEE. The V and J ends lost 1 base and 1 base respectively, with 8 bases between them. The CDR3, as DNA: TGTGCCAGCAGCGTAAATTCGGGGAACACTGAAGCTTTCTTT. Protein sequence: CASSVNSGNTEAFF.

The chain carries TRBV7-6 and TRBJ2-2; unclear D gene. CDR1 is SGHVS, CDR2 FNYEAQ, per germline. Trimming stripped 2 bases from V and 4 bases from J, with 5 bases between. The CDR3 loop spans 13 amino acids. Here the CDR3 reads CASSLSLTGELFF. In DNA form, the CDR3 reads TGTGCCAGCAGCTTATCCCTCACCGGGGAGCTGTTTTTT.

The chain couples TRBV5-1 to TRBJ2-5; the D is unclear. Per the germline V gene, CDR1 is SGHRS and CDR2 is YFSETQ. The CDR3 loop spans 15 amino acids. V was pared by 7 bases and J by 7 bases, with 23 bases between. DNA of the CDR3: TGCGCCAGCCAGCTAAGGCTAGAGCGATTCGGGACCCAGTACTTC. Protein sequence: CASQLRLERFGTQYF.

This rearrangement joins TRBV10-3 to TRBJ1-5, with unresolved D. V was shortened by 3 bases and J by 6 bases, with 12 bases between the two germline ends. This CDR3 contains 14 residues. CDR1 ENHRY and CDR2 SYGVKD come from the germline V gene. Here the CDR3 DNA reads TGTGCCATCAGTGAAGAGGGTGATAGTCAGCCCCAGCATTTT. Protein product: CAISEEGDSQPQHF.

J is TRBJ2-3 and V is TRBV4-1, with D perhaps matching TRBD1 (5 bases). There are 14 residues in the CDR3. The V and J ends lost 4 bases and 2 bases respectively, with 10 bases between them. Germline CDR1 MGHRA, CDR2 YSYEKL. CDR3 sequence reads: CASSLQELTDTQYF. In DNA form, the CDR3 reads TGCGCCAGCAGCCTACAGGAGCTCACAGATACGCAGTATTTT.

This clone was picked up many times. This chain links TRBV27 with TRBJ2-7; 9 bases match TRBD1. The ends lost 4 bases at V and 5 bases at J; junction bases unmatched: 9. Germline lookup yields CDR1 MNHEY and CDR2 SMNVEV (reference sequence). The CDR3 sequence is 15 residues long. CDR3 in DNA: TGTGCCAGCAGTTACACGACAGGGGGTGTCCACGAGCAGTACTTC. This sequence encodes CASSYTTGGVHEQYF.